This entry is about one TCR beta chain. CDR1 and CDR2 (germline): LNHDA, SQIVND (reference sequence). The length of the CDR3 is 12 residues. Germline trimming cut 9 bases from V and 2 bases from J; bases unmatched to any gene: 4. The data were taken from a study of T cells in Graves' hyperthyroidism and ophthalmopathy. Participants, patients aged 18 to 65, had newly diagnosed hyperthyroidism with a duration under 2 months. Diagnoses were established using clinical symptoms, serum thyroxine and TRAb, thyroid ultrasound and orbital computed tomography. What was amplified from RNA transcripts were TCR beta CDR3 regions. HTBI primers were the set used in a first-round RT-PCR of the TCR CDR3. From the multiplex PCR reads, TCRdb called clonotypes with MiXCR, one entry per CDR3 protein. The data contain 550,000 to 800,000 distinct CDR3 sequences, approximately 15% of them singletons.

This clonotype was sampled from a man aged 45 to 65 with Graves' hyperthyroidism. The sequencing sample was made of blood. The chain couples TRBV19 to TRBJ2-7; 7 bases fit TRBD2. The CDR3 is CASGRSTYEQYF. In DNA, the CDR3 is TGTGCCAGCGGGAGGTCGACCTACGAGCAGTACTTC.